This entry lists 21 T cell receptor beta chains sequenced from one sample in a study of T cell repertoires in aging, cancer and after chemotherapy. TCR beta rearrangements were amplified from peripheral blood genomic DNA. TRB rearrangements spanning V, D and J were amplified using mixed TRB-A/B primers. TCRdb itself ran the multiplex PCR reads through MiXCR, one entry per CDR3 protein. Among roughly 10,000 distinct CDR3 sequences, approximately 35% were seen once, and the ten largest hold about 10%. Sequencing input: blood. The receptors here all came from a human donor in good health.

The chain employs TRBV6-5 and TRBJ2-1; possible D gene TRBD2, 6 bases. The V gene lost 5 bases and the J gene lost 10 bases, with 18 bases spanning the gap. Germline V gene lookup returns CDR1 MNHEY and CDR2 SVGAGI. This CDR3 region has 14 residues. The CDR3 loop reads CASSQAGLPEEQFF. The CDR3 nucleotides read TGTGCCAGCAGTCAAGCGGGTCTACCCGAAGAGCAGTTCTTC.

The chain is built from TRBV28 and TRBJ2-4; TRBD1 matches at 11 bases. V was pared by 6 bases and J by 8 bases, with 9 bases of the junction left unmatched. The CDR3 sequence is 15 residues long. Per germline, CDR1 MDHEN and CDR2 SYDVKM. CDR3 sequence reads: CASRAGTGGGDIQYF. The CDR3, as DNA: TGTGCCAGCAGGGCCGGGACAGGGGGGGGTGACATTCAGTACTTC. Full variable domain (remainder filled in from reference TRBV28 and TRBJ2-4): DVKVTQSSRYLVKRTGEKVFLECVQDMDHENMFWYRQDPGLGLRLIYFSYDVKMKEKGDIPEGYSVSREKKERFSLILESASTNQTSMYLCASRAGTGGGDIQYFGAGTRLSVL.

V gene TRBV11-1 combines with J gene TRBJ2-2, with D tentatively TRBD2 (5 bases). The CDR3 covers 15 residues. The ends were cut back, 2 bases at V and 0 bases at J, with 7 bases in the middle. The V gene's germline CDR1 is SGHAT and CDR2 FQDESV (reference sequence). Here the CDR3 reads CASSLTGTNTGELFF. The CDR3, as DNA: TGTGCCAGCAGCTTAACCGGGACGAACACCGGGGAGCTGTTTTTT.

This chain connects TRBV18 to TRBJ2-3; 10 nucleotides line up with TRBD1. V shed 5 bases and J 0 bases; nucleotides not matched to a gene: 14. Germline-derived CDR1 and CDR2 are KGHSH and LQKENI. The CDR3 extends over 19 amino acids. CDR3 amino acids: CASSTGQGRTLTSTDTQYF. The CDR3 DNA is TGTGCCAGCTCAACGGGACAGGGGCGAACCCTAACTAGCACAGATACGCAGTATTTT.

Written as DNA, the CDR3 is TGTGCCAGCTCACCACAAGTAGACTACGAGCAGTACTTC. Translating it yields CASSPQVDYEQYF. The chain uses TRBV18 and TRBJ2-7, with D unresolved. CDR1 and CDR2 (germline): KGHSH, LQKENI. CDR3 length: 13 amino acids. Trimming shortened V by 1 base and J by 3 bases, and 7 bases separated the two germline ends. The whole variable domain, filled in from reference TRBV18 and TRBJ2-7, reads NAGVMQNPRHLVRRRGQEARLRCSPMKGHSHVYWYRQLPEEGLKFMVYLQKENIIDESGMPKERFSAEFPKEGPSILRIQQVVRGDSAAYFCASSPQVDYEQYFGPGTRLTVT.

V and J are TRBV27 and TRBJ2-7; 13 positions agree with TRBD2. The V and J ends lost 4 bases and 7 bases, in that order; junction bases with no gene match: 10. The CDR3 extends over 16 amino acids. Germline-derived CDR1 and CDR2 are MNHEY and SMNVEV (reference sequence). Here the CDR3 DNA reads TGTGCCAGCAGTTCCATCGGACTAGCGGGAGCACGGGAGCAGTACTTC. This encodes CASSSIGLAGAREQYF.

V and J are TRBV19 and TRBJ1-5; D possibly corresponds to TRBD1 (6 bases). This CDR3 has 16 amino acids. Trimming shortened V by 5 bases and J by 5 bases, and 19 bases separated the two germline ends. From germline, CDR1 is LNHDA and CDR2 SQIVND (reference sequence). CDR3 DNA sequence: TGTGCCAGTAGTTCAATCCGGGACACCCTATATCAGCCCCAGCATTTT. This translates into CASSSIRDTLYQPQHF.

The CDR3 DNA reads TGTGCCAGCAGACGACGCACTAATGAAAAACTGTTTTTT. This sequence encodes CASRRRTNEKLFF. The V call is TRBV6-5, the J call TRBJ1-4; no reliable D call. Germline V gene data show CDR1 as MNHEY and CDR2 as SVGAGI. The V gene lost 6 bases and the J gene lost 2 bases, with 7 bases spanning the gap. The CDR3 extends over 13 amino acids.

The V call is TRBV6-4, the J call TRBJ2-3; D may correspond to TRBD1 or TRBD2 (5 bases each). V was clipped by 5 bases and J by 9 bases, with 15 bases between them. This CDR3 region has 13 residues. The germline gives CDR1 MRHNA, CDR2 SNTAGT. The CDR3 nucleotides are TGTGCCAGCAGTTTACCCTCGAGGGGCACGCAGTATTTT. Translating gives CASSLPSRGTQYF.

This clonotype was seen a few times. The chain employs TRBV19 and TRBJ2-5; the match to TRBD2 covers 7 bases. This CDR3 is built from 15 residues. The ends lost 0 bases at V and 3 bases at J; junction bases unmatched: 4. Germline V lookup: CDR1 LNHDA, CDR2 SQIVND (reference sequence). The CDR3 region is CASSIDRAGEETQYF. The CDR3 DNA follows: TGTGCCAGTAGTATAGATCGGGCGGGAGAAGAGACCCAGTACTTC.

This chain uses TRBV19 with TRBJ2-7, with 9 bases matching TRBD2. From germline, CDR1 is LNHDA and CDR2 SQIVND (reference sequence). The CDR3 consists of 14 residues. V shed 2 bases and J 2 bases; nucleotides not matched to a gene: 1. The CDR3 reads CASSIRLAAYEQYF. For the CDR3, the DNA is TGTGCCAGTAGTATAAGACTAGCGGCCTACGAGCAGTACTTC. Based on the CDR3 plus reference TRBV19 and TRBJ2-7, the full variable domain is DGGITQSPKYLFRKEGQNVTLSCEQNLNHDAMYWYRQDPGQGLRLIYYSQIVNDFQKGDIAEGYSVSREKKESFPLTVTSAQKNPTAFYLCASSIRLAAYEQYFGPGTRLTVT.

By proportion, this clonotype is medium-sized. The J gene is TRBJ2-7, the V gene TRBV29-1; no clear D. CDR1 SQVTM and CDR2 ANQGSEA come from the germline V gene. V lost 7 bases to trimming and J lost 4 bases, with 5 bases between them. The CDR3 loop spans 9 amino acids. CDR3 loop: CSAVYEQYF. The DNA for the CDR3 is TGCAGCGCCGTATACGAGCAGTACTTC.

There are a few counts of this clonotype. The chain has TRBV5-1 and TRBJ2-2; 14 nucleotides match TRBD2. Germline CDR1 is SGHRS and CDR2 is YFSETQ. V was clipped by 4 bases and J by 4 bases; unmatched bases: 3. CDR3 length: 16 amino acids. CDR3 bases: TGCGCCAGCAGCAAGGGGACTAGCGGGAGCACCGGGGAGCTGTTTTTT. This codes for CASSKGTSGSTGELFF.

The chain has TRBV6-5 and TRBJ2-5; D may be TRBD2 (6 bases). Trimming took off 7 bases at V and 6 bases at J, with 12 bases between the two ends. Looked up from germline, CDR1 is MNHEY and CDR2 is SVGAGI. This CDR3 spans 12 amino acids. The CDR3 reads CASKAGGQTQYF. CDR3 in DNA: TGTGCCAGCAAAGCGGGCGGACAGACCCAGTACTTC.

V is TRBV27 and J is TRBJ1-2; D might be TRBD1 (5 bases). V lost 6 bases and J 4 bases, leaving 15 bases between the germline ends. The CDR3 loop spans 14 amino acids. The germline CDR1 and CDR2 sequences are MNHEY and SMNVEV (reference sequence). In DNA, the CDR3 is TGTGCCAGCAGGGAACGAGGGGACTTCTATGGCTACACCTTC. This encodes CASRERGDFYGYTF.

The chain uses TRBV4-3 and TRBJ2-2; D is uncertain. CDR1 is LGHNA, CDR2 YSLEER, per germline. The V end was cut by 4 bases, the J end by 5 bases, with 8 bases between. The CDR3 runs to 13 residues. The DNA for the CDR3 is TGCGCCAGCAGCCCCCGACAAACCGGGGAGCTGTTTTTT. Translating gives CASSPRQTGELFF.

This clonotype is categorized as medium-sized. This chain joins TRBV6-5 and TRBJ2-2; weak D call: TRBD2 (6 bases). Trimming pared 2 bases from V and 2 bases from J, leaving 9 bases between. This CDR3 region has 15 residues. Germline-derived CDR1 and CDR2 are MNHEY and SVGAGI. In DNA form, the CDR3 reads TGTGCCAGCAGTTACCTTAGCGGAAACACCGGGGAGCTGTTTTTT. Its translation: CASSYLSGNTGELFF.

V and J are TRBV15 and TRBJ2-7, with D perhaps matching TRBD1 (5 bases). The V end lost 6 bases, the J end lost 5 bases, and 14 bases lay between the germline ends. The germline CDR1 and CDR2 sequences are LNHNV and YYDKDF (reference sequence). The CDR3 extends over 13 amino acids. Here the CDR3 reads CATRQKGVDEQYF. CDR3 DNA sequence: TGTGCCACCAGGCAGAAAGGGGTTGACGAGCAGTACTTC.

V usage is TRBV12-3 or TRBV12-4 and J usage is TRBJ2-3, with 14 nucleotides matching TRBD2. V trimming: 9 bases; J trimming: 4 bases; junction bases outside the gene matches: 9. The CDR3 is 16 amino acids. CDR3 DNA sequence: TGTGCCAGTAACGGACTAGCGGGAGGATCCCCAGATACGCAGTATTTT. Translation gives CASNGLAGGSPDTQYF.

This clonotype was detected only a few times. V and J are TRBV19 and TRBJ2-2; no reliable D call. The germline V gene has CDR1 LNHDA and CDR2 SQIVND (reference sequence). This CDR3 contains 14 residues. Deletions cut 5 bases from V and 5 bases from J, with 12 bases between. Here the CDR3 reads CASSPSFGTGELFF. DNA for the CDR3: TGTGCCAGTAGTCCTAGTTTCGGGACCGGGGAGCTGTTTTTT.

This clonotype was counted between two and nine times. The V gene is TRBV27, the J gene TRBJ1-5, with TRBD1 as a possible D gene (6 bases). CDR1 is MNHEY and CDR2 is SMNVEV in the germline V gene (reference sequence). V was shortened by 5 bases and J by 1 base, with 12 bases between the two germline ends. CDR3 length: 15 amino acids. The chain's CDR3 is CASSPSTGSNQPQHF. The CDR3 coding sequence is TGTGCCAGCAGTCCCTCGACAGGAAGCAATCAGCCCCAGCATTTT.